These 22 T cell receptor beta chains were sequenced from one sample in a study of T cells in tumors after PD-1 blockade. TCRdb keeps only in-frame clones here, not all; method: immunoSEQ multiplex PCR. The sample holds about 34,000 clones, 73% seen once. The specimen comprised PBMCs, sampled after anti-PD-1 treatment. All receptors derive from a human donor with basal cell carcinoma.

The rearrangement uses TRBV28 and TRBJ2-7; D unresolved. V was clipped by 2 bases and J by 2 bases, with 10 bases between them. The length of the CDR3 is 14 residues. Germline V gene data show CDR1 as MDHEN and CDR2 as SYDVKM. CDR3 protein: CASSLSGGAYEQYF. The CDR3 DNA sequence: TGTGCCAGCAGTTTAAGTGGCGGAGCCTACGAGCAGTACTTC.

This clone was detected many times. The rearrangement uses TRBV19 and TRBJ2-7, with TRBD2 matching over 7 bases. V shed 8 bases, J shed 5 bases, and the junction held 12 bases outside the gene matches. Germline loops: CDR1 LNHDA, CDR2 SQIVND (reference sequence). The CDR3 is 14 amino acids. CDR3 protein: CASDPGGSLDEQYF. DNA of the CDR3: TGTGCCAGTGATCCGGGCGGGAGTCTGGACGAGCAGTACTTC.

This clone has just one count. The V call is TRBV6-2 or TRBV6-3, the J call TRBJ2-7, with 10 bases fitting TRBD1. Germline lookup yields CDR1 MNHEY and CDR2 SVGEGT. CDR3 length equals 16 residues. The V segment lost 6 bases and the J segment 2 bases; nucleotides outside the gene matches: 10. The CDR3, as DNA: TGTGCCAGCAGCGGGACAGGGGATATAGGGCCCTACGAGCAGTACTTC. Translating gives CASSGTGDIGPYEQYF.

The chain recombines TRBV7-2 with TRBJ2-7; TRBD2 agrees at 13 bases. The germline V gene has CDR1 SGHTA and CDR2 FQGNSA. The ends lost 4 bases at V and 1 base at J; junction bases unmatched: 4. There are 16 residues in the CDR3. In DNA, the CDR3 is TGTGCCAGCAGCTCCGGGACTAGCGGGGCTTCCTACGAGCAGTACTTC. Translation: CASSSGTSGASYEQYF.

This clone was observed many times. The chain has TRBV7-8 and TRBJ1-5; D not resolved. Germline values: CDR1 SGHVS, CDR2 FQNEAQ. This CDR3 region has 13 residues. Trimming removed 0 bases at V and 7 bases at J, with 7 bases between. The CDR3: CASSLASRQPQHF. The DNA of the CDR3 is TGTGCCAGCAGCTTAGCTTCCAGACAGCCCCAGCATTTT.

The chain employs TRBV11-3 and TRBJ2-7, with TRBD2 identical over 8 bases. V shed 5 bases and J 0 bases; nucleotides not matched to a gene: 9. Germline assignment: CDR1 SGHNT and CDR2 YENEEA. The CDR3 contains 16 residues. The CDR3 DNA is TGTGCCAGCAGCCCCGGGGGGGGCGTAAGCTCCTACGAGCAGTACTTC. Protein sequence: CASSPGGGVSSYEQYF.

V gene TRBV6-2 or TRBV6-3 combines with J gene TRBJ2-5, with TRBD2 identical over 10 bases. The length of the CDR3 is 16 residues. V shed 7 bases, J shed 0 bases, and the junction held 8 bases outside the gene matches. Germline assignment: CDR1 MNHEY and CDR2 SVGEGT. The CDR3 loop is CASTPGLAANQETQYF. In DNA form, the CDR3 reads TGTGCCAGCACCCCCGGACTAGCGGCCAACCAAGAGACCCAGTACTTC.

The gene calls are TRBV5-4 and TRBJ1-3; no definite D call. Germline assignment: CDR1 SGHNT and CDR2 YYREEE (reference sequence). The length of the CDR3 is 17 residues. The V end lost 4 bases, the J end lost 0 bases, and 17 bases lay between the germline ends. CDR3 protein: CASSQGGHGFSGNTIYF. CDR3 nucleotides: TGTGCCAGCAGCCAAGGAGGGCACGGGTTCTCTGGAAACACCATATATTTT.

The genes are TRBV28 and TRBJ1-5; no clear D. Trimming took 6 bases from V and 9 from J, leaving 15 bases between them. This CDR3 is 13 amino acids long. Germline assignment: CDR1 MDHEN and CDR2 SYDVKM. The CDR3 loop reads CASREPLDTPQHF. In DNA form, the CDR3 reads TGTGCCAGCAGAGAACCACTCGATACGCCCCAGCATTTT.

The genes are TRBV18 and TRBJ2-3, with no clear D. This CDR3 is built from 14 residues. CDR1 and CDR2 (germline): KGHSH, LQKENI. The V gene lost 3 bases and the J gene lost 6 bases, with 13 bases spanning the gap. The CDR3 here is CASSPSDRSDTQYF. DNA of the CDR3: TGTGCCAGCTCACCCTCGGACCGGTCGGATACGCAGTATTTT.

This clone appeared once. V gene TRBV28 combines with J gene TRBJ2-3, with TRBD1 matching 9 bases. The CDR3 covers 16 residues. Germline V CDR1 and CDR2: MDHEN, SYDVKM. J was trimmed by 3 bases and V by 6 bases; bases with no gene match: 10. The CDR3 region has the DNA TGTGCCAGCAGCCCAGAAGGACAGGGGAGGACAGATACGCAGTATTTT. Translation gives CASSPEGQGRTDTQYF.

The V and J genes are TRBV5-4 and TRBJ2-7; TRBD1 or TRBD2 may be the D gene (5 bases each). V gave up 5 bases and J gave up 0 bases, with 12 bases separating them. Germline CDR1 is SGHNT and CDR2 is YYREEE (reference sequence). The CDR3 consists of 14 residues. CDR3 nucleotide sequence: TGTGCCAGCAGTAGCAGGGACGGCTCCTACGAGCAGTACTTC. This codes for CASSSRDGSYEQYF.

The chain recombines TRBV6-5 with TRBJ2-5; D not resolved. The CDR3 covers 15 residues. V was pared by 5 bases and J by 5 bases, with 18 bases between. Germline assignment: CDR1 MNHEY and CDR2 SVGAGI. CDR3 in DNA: TGTGCCAGCAGTCCCCACGGACCTAGAGCGGAGACCCAGTACTTC. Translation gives CASSPHGPRAETQYF.

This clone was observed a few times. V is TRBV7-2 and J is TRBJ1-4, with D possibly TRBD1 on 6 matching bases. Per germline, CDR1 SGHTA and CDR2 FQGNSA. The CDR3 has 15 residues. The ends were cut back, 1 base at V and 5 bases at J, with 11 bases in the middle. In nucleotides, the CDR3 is TGTGCCAGCAGCTTAGGGCCAGGGGCGAATGAAAAACTGTTTTTT. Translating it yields CASSLGPGANEKLFF.

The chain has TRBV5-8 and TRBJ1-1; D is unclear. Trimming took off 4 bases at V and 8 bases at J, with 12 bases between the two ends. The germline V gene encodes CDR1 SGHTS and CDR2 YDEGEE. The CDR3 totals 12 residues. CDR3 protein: CASSPGTIEAFF. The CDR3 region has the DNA TGTGCCAGCAGCCCGGGAACGATCGAAGCTTTCTTT.

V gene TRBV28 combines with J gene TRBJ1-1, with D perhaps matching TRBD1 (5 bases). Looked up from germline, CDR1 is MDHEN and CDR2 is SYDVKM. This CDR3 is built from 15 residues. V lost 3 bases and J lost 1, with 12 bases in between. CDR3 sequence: CASSLVGAANTEAFF. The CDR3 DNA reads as TGTGCCAGCAGTTTGGTAGGGGCGGCGAACACTGAAGCTTTCTTT.

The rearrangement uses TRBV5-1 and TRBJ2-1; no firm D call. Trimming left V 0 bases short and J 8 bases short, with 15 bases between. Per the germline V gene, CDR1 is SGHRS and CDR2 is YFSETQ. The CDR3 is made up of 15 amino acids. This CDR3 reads CASSLGSGARDEQFF. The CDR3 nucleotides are TGCGCCAGCAGCTTGGGTTCGGGCGCAAGGGATGAGCAGTTCTTC.

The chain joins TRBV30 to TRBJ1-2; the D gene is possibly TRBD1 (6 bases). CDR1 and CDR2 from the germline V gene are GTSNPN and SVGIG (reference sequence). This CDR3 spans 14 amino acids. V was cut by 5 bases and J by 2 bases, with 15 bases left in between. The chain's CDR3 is CAWSMTGPNYGYTF. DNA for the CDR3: TGTGCCTGGTCCATGACAGGACCCAACTATGGCTACACCTTC.

The CDR3 DNA reads TGTGCCAGCAGTGAGTCGGGGTCCCAGAGGAGCCCCCAGTACTTC. This encodes CASSESGSQRSPQYF. The V gene is TRBV2, the J gene TRBJ2-5, with D possibly TRBD2 on 5 matching bases. Germline V CDR1 and CDR2: SNHLY, FYNNEI. Trimming removed 3 bases at V and 9 bases at J, with 20 bases between. The CDR3 is 15 residues long.

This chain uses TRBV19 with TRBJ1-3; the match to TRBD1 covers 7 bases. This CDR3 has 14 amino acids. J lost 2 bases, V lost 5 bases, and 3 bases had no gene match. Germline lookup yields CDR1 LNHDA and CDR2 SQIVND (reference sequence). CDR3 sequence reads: CASSSTGTGNTIYF. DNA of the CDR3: TGTGCCAGTAGTTCGACAGGGACTGGAAACACCATATATTTT.

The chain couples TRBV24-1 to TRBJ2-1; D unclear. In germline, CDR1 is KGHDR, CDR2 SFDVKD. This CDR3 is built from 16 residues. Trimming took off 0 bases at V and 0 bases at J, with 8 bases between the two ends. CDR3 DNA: TGTGCCACCAGTGATTTGGCTACGCCCTCCTACAATGAGCAGTTCTTC. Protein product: CATSDLATPSYNEQFF.

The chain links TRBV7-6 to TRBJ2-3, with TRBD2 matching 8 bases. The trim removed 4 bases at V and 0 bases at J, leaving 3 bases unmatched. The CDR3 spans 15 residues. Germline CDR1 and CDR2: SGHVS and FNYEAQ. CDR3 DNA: TGTGCCAGCAGCTCGGGACTAGGGAGCACAGATACGCAGTATTTT. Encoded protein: CASSSGLGSTDTQYF. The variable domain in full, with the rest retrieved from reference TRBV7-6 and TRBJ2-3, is GAGVSQSPRYKVTKRGQDVALRCDPISGHVSLYWYRQALGQGPEFLTYFNYEAQQDKSGLPNDRFSAERPEGSISTLTIQRTEQRDSAMYRCASSSGLGSTDTQYFGPGTRLTVL.